The T cell receptor beta chain described here comes from a study of blood T cell repertoires in COVID-19. Repertoires were generated with immunoSEQ multiplex PCR, while TCRdb's copy carries only in-frame clones and drops some. The sample yields fewer than 95,000 clones, 80% to 90% seen once. The sequencing sample was made of peripheral blood. The receptor was isolated from a man between 50 and 59 years old with acute or convalescent COVID-19.

CDR3: CASSISDRAVEAFF. CDR3 DNA: TGTGCCAGTAGTATCTCGGACAGGGCCGTTGAAGCTTTCTTT. The chain couples TRBV19 to TRBJ1-1; 8 nucleotides match TRBD1. With V trimmed by 3 bases and J by 7 bases, 7 bases remained unmatched. The CDR3 consists of 14 residues. Germline V lookup: CDR1 LNHDA, CDR2 SQIVND (reference sequence).